This T cell receptor (beta chain) was captured in a study of control samples from healthy donors and cancer patients. Germline assignment: CDR1 SNHLY and CDR2 FYNNEI. The CDR3 sequence is 14 residues long. The germline V and J ends were trimmed by 5 bases and 6 bases, with 17 bases remaining between them. Profiled with immunoSEQ multiplex PCR; TCRdb holds only in-frame clones, not every one. The data contain about 180,000 clones, about 91% of them seen just once; the ten biggest clones take up around 2.2%. The clonotype was recovered from a woman in her 40s in good health. Sequencing was done on a sample of blood. The chain recombines TRBV2 with TRBJ2-7; possibly TRBD1 for D (6 bases). This CDR3 is CASSLPGQSLEQYF. The CDR3 nucleotides read TGTGCCAGCAGTCTCCCGGGACAATCACTCGAGCAGTACTTC.